Presented here are 13 T cell receptor beta chains from one specimen sequenced in a study of blood T cell repertoires in COVID-19. Generated by immunoSEQ multiplex PCR, the TCRdb table keeps only in-frame clones and is missing some. The data show a few hundred thousand clones, 80% seen once. The sample comprised peripheral blood. The receptors were sampled from a woman in her 70s with acute or convalescent COVID-19.

This clone has just a few counts. This chain uses TRBV4-2 with TRBJ2-1; the match to TRBD2 covers 10 bases. The germline CDR1 and CDR2 sequences are LGHNA and YNFKEQ. CDR3 length: 17 residues. The ends lost 4 bases at V and 3 bases at J; junction bases unmatched: 9. This CDR3 is CASSPGPGTSDYNEQFF. Here the CDR3 DNA reads TGTGCCAGCAGCCCGGGACCCGGGACTAGCGACTACAATGAGCAGTTCTTC.

The chain is built from TRBV2 and TRBJ2-5; D possibly corresponds to TRBD2 (5 bases). Trimming removed 5 bases at V and 5 bases at J, with 12 bases between. CDR3 length: 13 amino acids. CDR1 and CDR2 from the germline V gene are SNHLY and FYNNEI. CDR3 DNA sequence: TGTGCCAGCAGTCCCGCGAGGAGGGAGACCCAGTACTTC. Its protein is CASSPARRETQYF.

This clone was counted once. This chain uses TRBV24-1 with TRBJ1-2; the match to TRBD1 covers 7 bases. Germline V CDR1 and CDR2: KGHDR, SFDVKD. V lost 4 bases to trimming and J lost 8 bases; unmatched junction nucleotides: 9. The CDR3 is made up of 14 amino acids. The DNA for the CDR3 is TGTGCCACCAGTGACCCCGGGACAGTCGGGGGCTACACCTTC. Translation: CATSDPGTVGGYTF.

The chain combines TRBV7-8 with TRBJ1-1; no clear D gene. CDR1 is SGHVS and CDR2 is FQNEAQ in the germline V gene. V lost 3 bases, J lost 3 bases, and 5 bases lay in between. The CDR3 is 12 amino acids. Written as DNA, the CDR3 is TGTGCCAGCAGCTTTCAGTACACTGAAGCTTTCTTT. It translates to CASSFQYTEAFF.

This clone was recorded once. The genes are TRBV24-1 and TRBJ2-5; 8 bases line up with TRBD1. The length of the CDR3 is 13 residues. With V trimmed by 7 bases and J by 4 bases, 4 bases remained unmatched. Germline V lookup: CDR1 KGHDR, CDR2 SFDVKD. CDR3 protein: CATRAGGGETQYF. Here the CDR3 DNA reads TGTGCCACCAGGGCAGGGGGCGGAGAGACCCAGTACTTC.

CDR3 nucleotide sequence: TGTGCCAGCAGCTTAGCTGAGGGAGCCGACATTCAGTACTTC. Residues: CASSLAEGADIQYF. This chain links TRBV7-9 with TRBJ2-4; weak D call: TRBD2 (5 bases). The CDR3 sequence is 14 residues long. Germline V gives CDR1 SEHNR, CDR2 FQNEAQ (reference sequence). V gave up 0 bases and J gave up 8 bases, with 11 bases separating them.

The rearrangement links TRBV7-2 to TRBJ1-5; 7 nucleotides align to TRBD1. Germline V gene data show CDR1 as SGHTA and CDR2 as FQGNSA. With V trimmed by 4 bases and J by 4 bases, 4 bases remained unmatched. This CDR3 is 14 amino acids long. The CDR3 DNA reads TGTGCCAGCAGCTCCAGGGGGTGGAATCAGCCCCAGCATTTT. This encodes CASSSRGWNQPQHF. The full variable domain, completed using reference TRBV7-2 and TRBJ1-5, is GAGVSQSPSNKVTEKGKDVELRCDPISGHTALYWYRQSLGQGLEFLIYFQGNSAPDKSGLPSDRFSAERTGGSVSTLTIQRTQQEDSAVYLCASSSRGWNQPQHFGDGTRLSIL.

This clone has just a few counts. V gene TRBV4-1 combines with J gene TRBJ1-5; tentatively, D is TRBD1 (5 bases). V lost 0 bases to trimming and J lost 11 bases, with 14 bases between them. Germline V CDR1 and CDR2: MGHRA, YSYEKL. The CDR3 contains 14 residues. CDR3 nucleotides: TGCGCCAGCAGCCAAGACCATGGGGCTCGGGCCCAGCATTTT. Its protein product is CASSQDHGARAQHF.

The V and J genes are TRBV29-1 and TRBJ2-1; 15 bases fit TRBD2. Germline V gene data show CDR1 as SQVTM and CDR2 as ANQGSEA. This CDR3 is built from 17 residues. V lost 0 bases and J lost 3; bases outside the gene matches: 3. CDR3 loop: CSVEDGTSGGYYNEQFF. In DNA, the CDR3 is TGCAGCGTTGAAGATGGGACTAGCGGGGGGTACTACAATGAGCAGTTCTTC.

This chain connects TRBV4-1 to TRBJ2-3, with a possible D match to TRBD2 (5 bases). Germline CDR1 and CDR2: MGHRA and YSYEKL. Trimming pared 4 bases from V and 2 bases from J, leaving 22 bases between. The CDR3 sequence is 18 residues long. Here the CDR3 reads CASSPEGPSRGYTDTQYF. In DNA form, the CDR3 reads TGCGCCAGCAGCCCAGAAGGGCCTAGCCGAGGATACACAGATACGCAGTATTTT.

V usage is TRBV10-3 and J usage is TRBJ1-4; D is perhaps TRBD1 (6 bases). Trimming removed 6 bases at V and 2 bases at J, with 10 bases between. CDR1 and CDR2 from the germline V gene are ENHRY and SYGVKD. The CDR3 runs to 14 residues. Here the CDR3 DNA reads TGTGCCATCAGATCGGACAGTACTAATGAAAAACTGTTTTTT. It yields the protein CAIRSDSTNEKLFF.

V gene TRBV24-1 combines with J gene TRBJ1-5; 7 bases are a match to TRBD1. Germline loops: CDR1 KGHDR, CDR2 SFDVKD. The CDR3 consists of 16 residues. Trimming took 4 bases from V and 3 from J; bases not matched to a gene: 8. The CDR3 reads CATSDSRGQINQPQHF. The CDR3, as DNA: TGTGCCACCAGTGACTCCCGGGGACAGATCAATCAGCCCCAGCATTTT.

V gene TRBV19 combines with J gene TRBJ2-7, with 14 bases lining up with TRBD2. Germline V gene data show CDR1 as LNHDA and CDR2 as SQIVND (reference sequence). The V segment lost 9 bases and the J segment 3 bases; nucleotides outside the gene matches: 4. The CDR3 runs to 14 residues. The CDR3 region has the DNA TGTGCCAGCCGACTAGCGGGGGGGGTCTACGAGCAGTACTTC. Protein product: CASRLAGGVYEQYF.